These T cell receptor beta chains were read from a single sample in a study of OX40 agonist ivuxolimab in advanced cancers. Clones were read by immunoSEQ multiplex PCR, and TCRdb kept only the in-frame ones, dropping some. The table shows some 100,000 clones, with 80% to 90% occurring only once. The sequences come from CD4+ or CD8+ T cells sorted from blood, collected in a trial of the OX40 agonist ivuxolimab. Receptor source: an adult with an advanced solid tumor such as melanoma, head and neck, liver or kidney cancer. Both conserved end residues are part of each CDR3. The D gene is left open where the match is weak. Rows may omit the clone size; those that give it use once, few, many or a size class.

clone_size	v_call	j_call	d_call	cdr3_aa	cdr3_nt
-	TRBV19	TRBJ2-3	TRBD2	CASSGTSGSLYTDTQYF	TGTGCCAGTAGTGGGACTAGCGGGAGTCTTTACACAGATACGCAGTATTTT
once	TRBV30	TRBJ2-3	TRBD2	CAWKKGLAGGDTQYF	TGTGCCTGGAAAAAAGGACTAGCGGGGGGGGATACGCAGTATTTT
once	TRBV28	TRBJ1-1	TRBD1	CASGGDQGQLNTEAFF	TGTGCCAGCGGAGGTGACCAGGGACAGCTGAACACTGAAGCTTTCTTT
-	TRBV19	TRBJ2-5	-	CASSIRRGVETQYF	TGTGCCAGTAGTATCCGGAGGGGAGTTGAGACCCAGTACTTC
-	TRBV2	TRBJ2-1	TRBD1	CASSGQGNEQFF	TGTGCCAGCAGTGGACAGGGAAATGAGCAGTTCTTC
once	TRBV28	TRBJ2-5	TRBD1	CASTIPRDRGRETQYF	TGTGCCAGCACCATTCCACGGGACAGGGGGCGGGAGACCCAGTACTTC
-	TRBV28	TRBJ2-5	TRBD2	CASIGGGLQETQYF	TGTGCCAGCATCGGGGGGGGACTCCAAGAGACCCAGTACTTC
-	TRBV28	TRBJ2-7	TRBD1	CASSPAGTGGTYEQYF	TGTGCCAGCAGTCCAGCCGGGACAGGGGGCACCTACGAGCAGTACTTC
-	TRBV19	TRBJ1-2	-	CASSPSLANYGYTF	TGTGCCAGTAGTCCTAGCTTGGCTAACTATGGCTACACCTTC
-	TRBV12-2	TRBJ2-5	-	CASRLDFLLVYRTRDQETQYF	TGTGCAAGTCGCTTAGATTTTCTATTAGTTTACCGGACTAGGGATCAAGAGACCCAGTACTTC
-	TRBV30	TRBJ1-4	-	CAWSSSSAEKLFF	TGTGCCTGGAGTTCTTCCTCGGCGGAAAAACTGTTTTTT
-	TRBV10-3	TRBJ1-1	-	CAISESRSEAFF	TGTGCCATCAGTGAATCCCGGAGTGAAGCTTTCTTT
-	TRBV6-6	TRBJ1-5	-	CASCDLYSNQPQHF	TGTGCCAGCTGTGACTTGTATAGCAATCAGCCCCAGCATTTT
-	TRBV9	TRBJ1-3	-	CASSPQGPSSGNTIYF	TGTGCCAGCAGCCCCCAGGGACCAAGCTCTGGAAACACCATATATTTT
-	TRBV5-1	TRBJ2-1	TRBD2	CASSEAGLAGGDEQFF	TGCGCCAGCAGTGAGGCGGGACTAGCGGGGGGTGATGAGCAGTTCTTC
-	TRBV19	TRBJ2-2	TRBD1	CASSGQGLTGELFF	TGTGCCAGTAGTGGACAGGGGCTCACCGGGGAGCTGTTTTTT
-	TRBV4-3	TRBJ1-4	-	CASSQRGGATNEKLFF	TGCGCCAGCAGCCAAAGGGGGGGAGCAACTAATGAAAAACTGTTTTTT
-	TRBV5-6	TRBJ1-2	-	CASSQNYGYTF	TGTGCCAGCAGCCAGAACTATGGCTACACCTTC
-	TRBV10-3	TRBJ2-5	-	CAISERGTQETQYF	TGTGCCATCAGTGAGAGGGGCACCCAAGAGACCCAGTACTTC
-	TRBV9	TRBJ1-1	-	CASSALRGSSTEAFF	TGTGCCAGCAGCGCCCTAAGAGGCAGTAGCACTGAAGCTTTCTTT
-	TRBV27	TRBJ1-4	TRBD1	CASSLYWTGQGATNEKLFF	TGTGCCAGCAGTTTGTACTGGACGGGACAGGGGGCAACTAATGAAAAACTGTTTTTT
few	TRBV10-3	TRBJ1-6	-	CAITRDGDNSPLHF	TGTGCCATCACGCGGGACGGTGATAATTCACCCCTCCACTTT
once	TRBV30	TRBJ1-6	-	CAWSEHLQGFSPLHF	TGTGCCTGGTCCGAACACCTGCAGGGGTTCTCACCCCTCCACTTT
-	TRBV28	TRBJ1-1	TRBD1	CASRVQTGENTEAFF	TGTGCCAGCAGAGTTCAGACAGGGGAGAACACTGAAGCTTTCTTT
once	TRBV6-5	TRBJ1-5	TRBD1	CATRTGGNQPQHF	TGTGCTACCCGGACAGGGGGGAATCAGCCCCAGCATTTT
-	TRBV21-1	TRBJ2-3	-	CASSSKRGGAPSTDTQYF	TGTGCCAGCAGCTCGAAGAGGGGGGGGGCCCCCAGCACAGATACGCAGTATTTT
once	TRBV5-4	TRBJ1-4	-	CAAKGQGGEKLFF	TGTGCCGCCAAGGGGCAGGGCGGCGAAAAACTGTTTTTT
-	TRBV5-6	TRBJ1-2	TRBD1	CASSLALGQGAGGYTF	TGTGCCAGCAGCTTGGCCCTGGGACAGGGGGCCGGTGGCTACACCTTC
-	TRBV28	TRBJ1-1	-	CASTLPPNTEAFF	TGTGCCAGCACCCTACCCCCAAACACTGAAGCTTTCTTT
-	TRBV7-2	TRBJ1-5	-	CASSLDPDFNQPQHF	TGTGCCAGCAGCTTAGACCCGGACTTTAACCAGCCCCAGCATTTT
-	TRBV2	TRBJ1-2	-	CASAAGLYGYTF	TGTGCCAGCGCGGCAGGCCTATATGGCTACACCTTC
-	TRBV18	TRBJ1-5	TRBD1	CASSPPGQGISEPQHF	TGTGCCAGCTCACCACCCGGACAGGGGATATCTGAGCCCCAGCATTTT
-	TRBV10-3	TRBJ2-1	TRBD2	CAISELTSGGLYNEQFF	TGTGCCATCAGTGAGCTAACTAGCGGGGGCCTCTACAATGAGCAGTTCTTC
-	TRBV4-3	TRBJ2-3	TRBD2	CASSLGEGTDTQYF	TGCGCCAGCAGCCTGGGGGAGGGGACAGATACGCAGTATTTT
-	TRBV5-4	TRBJ2-1	-	CASSAQGNEQFF	TGTGCCAGCAGCGCCCAGGGGAACGAGCAGTTCTTC
-	TRBV4-3	TRBJ1-2	-	CASSQDRSNYGYTF	TGCGCCAGCAGCCAAGACAGATCTAACTATGGCTACACCTTC
-	TRBV6-1	TRBJ2-5	TRBD2	CASTEAIAGQETQYF	TGTGCCAGCACCGAGGCGATAGCGGGGCAAGAGACCCAGTACTTC
few	TRBV5-1	TRBJ2-7	-	CASSLVSLGSYEQYF	TGCGCCAGCAGCTTGGTCTCCCTAGGGTCCTACGAGCAGTACTTC
-	TRBV7-2	TRBJ2-5	-	CASSSGGAEETQYF	TGTGCCAGCAGCTCCGGAGGAGCGGAAGAGACCCAGTACTTC
-	TRBV7-2	TRBJ2-3	TRBD2	CASSLVLAADTQYF	TGTGCCAGCAGCTTAGTACTAGCGGCAGATACGCAGTATTTT
-	TRBV11-2	TRBJ2-7	-	CASSPVGTPEQYF	TGTGCCAGCAGCCCAGTTGGGACACCGGAGCAGTACTTC